This TCR beta chain is from a study of cytomegalovirus exposure and HLA in healthy donors. Notes on the study in general: Some TCR beta chains (roughly 150 of them) were listed as cytomegalovirus-associated.

13 Jbeta primers and 60 Vbeta primers were used for the PCR. Study processing details: Counted up in a later analysis, unique TCR beta chains came to about 80 million, with around 10 million shared. Some clones are missing from TCRdb's copy, which holds only in-frame ones; the method was immunoSEQ multiplex PCR. The V and J calls and clone size come from that table; D and trimming were worked out from the DNA. The profile shows roughly 220,000 clones, 70% of them singletons. This clone showed up just once. Its cognate antigen is unknown. Healthy people donating bone marrow made up the donors. Donors counted as nominally healthy when sampled, yet unrecorded immune exposures were likely. The sample consisted of PBMCs. The source of this sequence is a middle-aged man in good health and CMV-seropositive.

CDR3 coding DNA: TGTGCCAGCTCACATGACAGCAGCTTCAATTCACCCCTCCACTTT. Translating it yields CASSHDSSFNSPLHF. The rearrangement joins TRBV18 to TRBJ1-6, with D possibly being TRBD1 (5 bases). Trimming took 4 bases from V and 7 from J, leaving 14 bases between them. Germline CDR1 is KGHSH and CDR2 is LQKENI. This CDR3 spans 15 amino acids.